This T cell receptor beta chain was obtained from a study of cytomegalovirus exposure and HLA in healthy donors. As for the study in general: An earlier analysis identified 110 million or so unique TCR beta sequences in approximately 190 million T cells. Study-wide points: Sequencing artifact likely explains a cluster of highly shared sequence variants. Reportedly, a later analysis found an Asian-associated ancestry cluster had fewer N-insertions than the approximately 640-donor mean. Data from an earlier analysis indicated that most TCR beta V segments were productive either about 87% or about 30% of the time.

As concerns this clone: Its antigen is still unknown.

The PCR contained 60 Vbeta and 13 Jbeta primers. Method: immunoSEQ multiplex PCR; TCRdb's copy keeps in-frame clones and lacks some. Of just over 150,000 clones listed, roughly 85% are singletons. Between the trimmed V and J ends, which lost 1 base and 2 bases, there was a span of 15 bases. The CDR3 loop spans 16 amino acids. The V gene's germline CDR1 is SEHNR and CDR2 FQNEAQ (reference sequence). This receptor was identified in a woman in her late teens or twenties in good health and CMV-seronegative. Sequenced: PBMCs. The rearrangement uses TRBV7-9 and TRBJ2-7, with D possibly TRBD2 on 7 matching bases. DNA of the CDR3: TGTGCCAGCAGCTTAGGTGGGGCGGGGGCCACCTACGAGCAGTACTTC. It specifies CASSLGGAGATYEQYF. Full variable domain (rest looked up from reference TRBV7-9 and TRBJ2-7): DTGVSQNPRHKITKRGQNVTFRCDPISEHNRLYWYRQTLGQGPEFLTYFQNEAQLEKSRLLSDRFSAERPKGSFSTLEIQRTEQGDSAMYLCASSLGGAGATYEQYFGPGTRLTVT.